This TCR beta chain was found in a study of radiotherapy plus CTLA-4 blockade in lung cancer. This clone has only one observation. Its antigen is not known. Libraries were prepared by immunoSEQ multiplex PCR; TCRdb keeps only in-frame clonotypes and omits some of them. The data show 90,000 to 100,000 clones, with about four fifths seen just once and around 2.7% held by the top ten. Study-wide findings and caveats: Radiotherapy was combined with ipilimumab, and tumor-derived TCR clones then expanded in blood.

Trimming removed 4 bases from V and 2 bases from J, with 8 bases in between. The germline gives CDR1 MNHNS, CDR2 SASEGT. The CDR3 loop spans 14 amino acids. This receptor was taken from a human donor with non-small cell lung cancer who had a partial response to radiotherapy plus ipilimumab. Some clones in this sample may be carry-over from other donors' samples. The chain employs TRBV6-1 and TRBJ1-4; D is unresolved. Sequencing was performed on peripheral blood, taken from a patient treated with radiotherapy plus ipilimumab. The CDR3 here is CASSAVGTNEKLFF. The CDR3 DNA reads TGTGCCAGCAGTGCGGTGGGCACTAATGAAAAACTGTTTTTT.